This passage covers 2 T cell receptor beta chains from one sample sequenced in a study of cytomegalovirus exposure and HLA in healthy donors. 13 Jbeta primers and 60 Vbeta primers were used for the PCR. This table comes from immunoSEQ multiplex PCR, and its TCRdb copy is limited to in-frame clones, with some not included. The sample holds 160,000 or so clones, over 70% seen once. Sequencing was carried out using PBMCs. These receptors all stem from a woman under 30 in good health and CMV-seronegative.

The CDR3 loop reads CASSLEGLTKNSPLHF. The CDR3 DNA reads TGTGCCAGCAGCTTAGAGGGACTTACGAAGAATTCACCCCTCCACTTT. The chain employs TRBV7-9 and TRBJ1-6; weak D call: TRBD1 (5 bases). This CDR3 is 16 amino acids long. Trimming stripped 1 base from V and 7 bases from J, with 14 bases between. The germline V gene has CDR1 SEHNR and CDR2 FQNEAQ (reference sequence).

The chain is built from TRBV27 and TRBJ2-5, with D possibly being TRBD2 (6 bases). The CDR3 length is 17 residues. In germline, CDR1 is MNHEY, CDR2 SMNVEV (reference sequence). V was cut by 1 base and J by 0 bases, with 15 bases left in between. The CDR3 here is CASSLFGFGGDQETQYF. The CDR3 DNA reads TGTGCCAGCAGTTTATTTGGATTCGGAGGGGACCAAGAGACCCAGTACTTC.